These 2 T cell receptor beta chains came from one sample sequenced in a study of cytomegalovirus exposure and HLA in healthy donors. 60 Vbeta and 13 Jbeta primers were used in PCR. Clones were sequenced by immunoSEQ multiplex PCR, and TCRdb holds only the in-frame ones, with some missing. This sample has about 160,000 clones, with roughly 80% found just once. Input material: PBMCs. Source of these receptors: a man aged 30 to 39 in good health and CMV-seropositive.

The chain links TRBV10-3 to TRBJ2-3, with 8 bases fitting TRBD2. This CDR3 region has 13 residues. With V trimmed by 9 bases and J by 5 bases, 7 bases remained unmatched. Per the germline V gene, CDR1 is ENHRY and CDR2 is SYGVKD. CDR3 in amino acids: CAMGGLDQDTQYF. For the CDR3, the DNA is TGTGCCATGGGGGGACTAGACCAAGATACGCAGTATTTT.

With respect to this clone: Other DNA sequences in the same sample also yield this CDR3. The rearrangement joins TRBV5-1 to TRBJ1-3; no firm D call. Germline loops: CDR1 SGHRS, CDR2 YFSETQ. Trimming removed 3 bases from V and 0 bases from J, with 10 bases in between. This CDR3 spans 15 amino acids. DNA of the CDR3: TGCGCCAGCAGCTCGACGGGAGCCTCTGGAAACACCATATATTTT. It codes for CASSSTGASGNTIYF.